The T cell receptor (beta chain) described here comes from a study of T cells in Graves' hyperthyroidism and ophthalmopathy. A remark on this clonotype: As yet, its antigen is unknown.

Amplification yielded TCR beta CDR3 regions, with RNA transcripts as the source. The HTBI primer set drove a first-round RT-PCR of the TCR CDR3. TCRdb ran MiXCR on the multiplex PCR reads and lists one entry per CDR3 protein. The sample carries a few hundred thousand distinct CDR3 sequences, roughly a fifth recorded once. This CDR3 is built from 14 residues. Per the germline V gene, CDR1 is SGHRS and CDR2 is YFSETQ. V was cut by 4 bases and J by 3 bases, with 12 bases left in between. Regarding the study as a whole: Before onset, ophthalmopathy was predicted by the model a median about six months earlier. Most clonotypes expanded in the thyroid (above 0.001) were also present in blood.

This rearrangement joins TRBV5-1 to TRBJ2-3, with D tentatively TRBD2 (6 bases). This TCR was recovered from a woman aged 45 to 65 with Graves' hyperthyroidism. The sequencing sample was made of blood. The CDR3 nucleotides are TGCGCCAGCAGCCGGGACGGGGGAACAGATACGCAGTATTTT. Its protein product is CASSRDGGTDTQYF.